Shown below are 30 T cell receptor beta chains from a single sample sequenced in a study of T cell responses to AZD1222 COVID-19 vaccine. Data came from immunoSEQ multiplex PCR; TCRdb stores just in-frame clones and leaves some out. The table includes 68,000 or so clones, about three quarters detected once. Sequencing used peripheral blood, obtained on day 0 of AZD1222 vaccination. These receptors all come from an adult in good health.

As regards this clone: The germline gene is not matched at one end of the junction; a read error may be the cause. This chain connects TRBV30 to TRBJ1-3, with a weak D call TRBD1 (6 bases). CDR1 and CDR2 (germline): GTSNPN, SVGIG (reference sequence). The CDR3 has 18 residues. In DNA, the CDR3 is TGTGCTTGGAGGGGGTCGGTCGGCCAAACAGACTCTGGAAACACCATATATTTT. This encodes CAWRGSVGQTDSGNTIYF.

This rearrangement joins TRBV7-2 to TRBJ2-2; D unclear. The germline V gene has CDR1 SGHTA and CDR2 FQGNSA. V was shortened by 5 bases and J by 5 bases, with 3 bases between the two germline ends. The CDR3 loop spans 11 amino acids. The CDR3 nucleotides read TGTGCCAGCAGCCGGACCGGGGAGCTGTTTTTT. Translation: CASSRTGELFF.

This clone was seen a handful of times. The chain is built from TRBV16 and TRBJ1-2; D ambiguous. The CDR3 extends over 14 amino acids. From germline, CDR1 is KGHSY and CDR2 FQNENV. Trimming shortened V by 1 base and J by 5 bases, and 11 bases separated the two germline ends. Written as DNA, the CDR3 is TGTGCCAGCAGCCAATTCGTAACGGAATATGGCTACACCTTC. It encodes CASSQFVTEYGYTF.

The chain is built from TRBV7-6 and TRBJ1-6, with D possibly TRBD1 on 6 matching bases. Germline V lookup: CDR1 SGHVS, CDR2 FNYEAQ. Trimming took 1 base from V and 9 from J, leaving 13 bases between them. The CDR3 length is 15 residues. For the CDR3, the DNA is TGTGCCAGCAGCTTAGTCCCGGGGGCTGTTTCACCCCTCCACTTT. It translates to CASSLVPGAVSPLHF.

DNA for the CDR3: TGTGCCAGCAGTTTAGACCCTCGCGTACAAGGGGCTGGCTACACCTTC. This codes for CASSLDPRVQGAGYTF. This chain uses TRBV28 with TRBJ1-2; D perhaps matches TRBD1 (5 bases). The ends were cut back, 2 bases at V and 7 bases at J, with 20 bases in the middle. Germline V gives CDR1 MDHEN, CDR2 SYDVKM. The CDR3 sequence is 16 residues long.

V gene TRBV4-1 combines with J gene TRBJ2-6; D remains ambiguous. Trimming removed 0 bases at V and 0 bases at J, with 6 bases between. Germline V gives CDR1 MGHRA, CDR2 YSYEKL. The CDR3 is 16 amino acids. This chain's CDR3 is CASSQEASSGANVLTF. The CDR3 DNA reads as TGCGCCAGCAGCCAAGAAGCGAGCTCTGGGGCCAACGTCCTGACTTTC.

CDR3 sequence (DNA): TGTGCCAGCAGGAGAGGGGACAGAACCGGGAACACCATATATTTT. This translates into CASRRGDRTGNTIYF. This sequence joins TRBV6-5 and TRBJ1-3, with TRBD1 matching 7 bases. In germline, CDR1 is MNHEY, CDR2 SVGAGI. With 6 bases clipped from V and 7 bases from J, the junction kept 12 bases outside the gene matches. This CDR3 is 15 amino acids long.

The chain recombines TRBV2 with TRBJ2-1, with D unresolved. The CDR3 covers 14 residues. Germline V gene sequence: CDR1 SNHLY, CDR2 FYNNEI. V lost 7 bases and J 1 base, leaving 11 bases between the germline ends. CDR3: CASTNYLSYNEQFF. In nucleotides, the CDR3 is TGTGCCAGCACTAACTACTTATCCTACAATGAGCAGTTCTTC.

The CDR3 region has the DNA TGTGCCACCTCCGGGACAGGGAGCTCCTACGAGCAGTACTTC. Its translation: CATSGTGSSYEQYF. The chain is built from TRBV19 and TRBJ2-7; 9 positions match TRBD1. Trimming cost V 10 bases and J 0 bases; bases outside gene matches: 7. This CDR3 contains 14 residues. CDR1 and CDR2 (germline): LNHDA, SQIVND (reference sequence).

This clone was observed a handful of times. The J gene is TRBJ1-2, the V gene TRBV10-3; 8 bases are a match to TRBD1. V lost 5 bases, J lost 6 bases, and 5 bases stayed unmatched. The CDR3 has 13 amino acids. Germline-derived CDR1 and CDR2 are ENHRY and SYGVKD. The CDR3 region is CAISPDRADGYTF. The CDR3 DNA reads TGTGCCATCAGTCCGGACAGGGCTGATGGCTACACCTTC.

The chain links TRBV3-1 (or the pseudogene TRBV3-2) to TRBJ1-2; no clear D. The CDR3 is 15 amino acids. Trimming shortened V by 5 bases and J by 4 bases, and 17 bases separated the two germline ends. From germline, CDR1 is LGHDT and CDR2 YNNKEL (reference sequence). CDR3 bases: TGTGCCAGCAGCTTAACGGTCGGCAGCGTCTATGGCTACACCTTC. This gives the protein CASSLTVGSVYGYTF.

The CDR3 nucleotides are TGTGCCAGCAGCCGGGACAGGGGACTCTACGAGCAGTACTTC. Its translation is CASSRDRGLYEQYF. V usage is TRBV27 and J usage is TRBJ2-7; 10 bases fit TRBD1. The CDR3 has 14 amino acids. V was pared by 6 bases and J by 3 bases, with 5 bases of the junction left unmatched. The germline CDR1 and CDR2 sequences are MNHEY and SMNVEV (reference sequence).

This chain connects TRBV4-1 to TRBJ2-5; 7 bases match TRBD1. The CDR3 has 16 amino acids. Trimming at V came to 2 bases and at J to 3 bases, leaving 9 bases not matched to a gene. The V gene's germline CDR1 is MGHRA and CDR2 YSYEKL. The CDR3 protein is CASSQPYQGVEETQYF. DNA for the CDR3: TGCGCCAGCAGCCAACCTTATCAGGGGGTGGAAGAGACCCAGTACTTC.

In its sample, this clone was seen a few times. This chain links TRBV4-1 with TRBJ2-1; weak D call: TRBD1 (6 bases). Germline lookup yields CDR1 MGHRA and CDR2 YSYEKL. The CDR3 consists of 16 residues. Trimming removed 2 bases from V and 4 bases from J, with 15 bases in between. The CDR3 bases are TGCGCCAGCAGCCAATCTTTTACAGGGAGTTACAATGAGCAGTTCTTC. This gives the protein CASSQSFTGSYNEQFF.

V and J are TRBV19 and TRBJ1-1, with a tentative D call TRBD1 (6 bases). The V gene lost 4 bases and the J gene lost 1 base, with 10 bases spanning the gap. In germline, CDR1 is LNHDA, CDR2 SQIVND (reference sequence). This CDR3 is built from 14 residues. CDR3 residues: CASSNGQTNTEAFF. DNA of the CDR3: TGTGCCAGTAGTAACGGACAGACGAACACTGAAGCTTTCTTT. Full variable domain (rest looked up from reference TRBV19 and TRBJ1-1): DGGITQSPKYLFRKEGQNVTLSCEQNLNHDAMYWYRQDPGQGLRLIYYSQIVNDFQKGDIAEGYSVSREKKESFPLTVTSAQKNPTAFYLCASSNGQTNTEAFFGQGTRLTVV.

CDR3 coding DNA: TGTGCCAGCAGCTTAGGGTACCGGCTGAACACTGAAGCTTTCTTT. Residues: CASSLGYRLNTEAFF. This chain uses TRBV7-9 with TRBJ1-1, with unresolved D. The germline gives CDR1 SEHNR, CDR2 FQNEAQ (reference sequence). CDR3 length equals 15 residues. The ends were cut back, 1 base at V and 0 bases at J, with 9 bases in the middle.

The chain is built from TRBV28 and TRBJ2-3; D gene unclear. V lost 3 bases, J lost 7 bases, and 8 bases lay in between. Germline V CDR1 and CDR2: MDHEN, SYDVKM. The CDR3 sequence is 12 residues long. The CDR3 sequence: CASSFGVNTQYF. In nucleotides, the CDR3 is TGTGCCAGCAGTTTTGGTGTAAATACGCAGTATTTT.

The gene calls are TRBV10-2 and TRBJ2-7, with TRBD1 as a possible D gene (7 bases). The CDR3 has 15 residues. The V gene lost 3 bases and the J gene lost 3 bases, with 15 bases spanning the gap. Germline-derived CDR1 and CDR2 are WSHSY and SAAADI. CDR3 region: CASSEWGQGGYEQYF. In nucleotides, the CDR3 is TGCGCCAGCAGTGAATGGGGGCAGGGGGGCTACGAGCAGTACTTC.

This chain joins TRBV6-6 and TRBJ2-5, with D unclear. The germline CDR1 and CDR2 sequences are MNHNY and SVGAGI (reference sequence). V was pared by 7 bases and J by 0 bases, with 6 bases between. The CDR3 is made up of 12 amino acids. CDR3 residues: CASKQYQETQYF. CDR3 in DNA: TGTGCCAGCAAACAGTACCAAGAGACCCAGTACTTC.

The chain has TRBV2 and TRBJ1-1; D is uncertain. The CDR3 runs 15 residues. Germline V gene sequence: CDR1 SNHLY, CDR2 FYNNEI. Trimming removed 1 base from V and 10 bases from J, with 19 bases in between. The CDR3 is CASSEGPIGPRVAFF. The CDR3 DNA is TGTGCCAGCAGTGAAGGGCCGATAGGCCCTAGGGTAGCTTTCTTT. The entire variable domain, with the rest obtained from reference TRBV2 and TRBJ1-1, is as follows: EPEVTQTPSHQVTQMGQEVILRCVPISNHLYFYWYRQILGQKVEFLVSFYNNEISEKSEIFDDQFSVERPDGSNFTLKIRSTKLEDSAMYFCASSEGPIGPRVAFFGQGTRLTVV.

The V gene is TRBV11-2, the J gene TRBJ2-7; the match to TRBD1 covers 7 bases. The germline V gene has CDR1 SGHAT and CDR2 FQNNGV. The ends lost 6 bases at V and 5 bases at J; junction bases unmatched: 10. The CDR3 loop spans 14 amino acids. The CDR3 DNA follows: TGTGCCAGCAGGCTTACACAGGGGAGACACGAGCAGTACTTC. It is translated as CASRLTQGRHEQYF.

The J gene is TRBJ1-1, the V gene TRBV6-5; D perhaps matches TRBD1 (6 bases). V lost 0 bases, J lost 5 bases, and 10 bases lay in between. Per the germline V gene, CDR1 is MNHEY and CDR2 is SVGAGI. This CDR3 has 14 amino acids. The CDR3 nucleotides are TGTGCCAGCAGTTACTCAGGGGGTGGTACTGAAGCTTTCTTT. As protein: CASSYSGGGTEAFF.

CDR3 coding DNA: TGTGCCAGCAGTTTACTGGCCTACGAGCAGTACTTC. Protein: CASSLLAYEQYF. The gene calls are TRBV12-3 or TRBV12-4 and TRBJ2-7; unclear D gene. The CDR3 consists of 12 residues. Trimming pared 2 bases from V and 2 bases from J, leaving 4 bases between.

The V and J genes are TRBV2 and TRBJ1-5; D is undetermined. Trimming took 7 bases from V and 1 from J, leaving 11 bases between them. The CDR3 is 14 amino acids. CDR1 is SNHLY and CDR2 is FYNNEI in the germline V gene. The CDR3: CASIEFDSNQPQHF. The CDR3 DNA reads TGTGCCAGCATCGAGTTCGACAGCAATCAGCCCCAGCATTTT.

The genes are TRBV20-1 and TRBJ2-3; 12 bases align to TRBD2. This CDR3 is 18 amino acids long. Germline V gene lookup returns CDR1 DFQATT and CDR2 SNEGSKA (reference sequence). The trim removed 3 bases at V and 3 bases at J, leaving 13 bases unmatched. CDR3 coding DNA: TGCAGTGCTAGTGCTAGCGGGGGGGCCGGTGTCGGGACAGATACGCAGTATTTT. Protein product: CSASASGGAGVGTDTQYF.

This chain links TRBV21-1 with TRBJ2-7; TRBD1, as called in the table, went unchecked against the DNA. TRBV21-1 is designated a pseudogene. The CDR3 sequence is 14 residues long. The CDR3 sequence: CASSTQTGVYEQYF. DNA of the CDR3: TGTGCCAGCAGCACCCAGACAGGGGTCTACGAGCAGTACTTC.

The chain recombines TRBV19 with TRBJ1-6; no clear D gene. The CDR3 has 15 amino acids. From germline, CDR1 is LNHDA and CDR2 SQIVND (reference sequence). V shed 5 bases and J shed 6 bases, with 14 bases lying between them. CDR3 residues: CASSAGQNRNSPLHF. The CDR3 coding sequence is TGTGCCAGTAGTGCTGGGCAGAACCGTAATTCACCCCTCCACTTT.

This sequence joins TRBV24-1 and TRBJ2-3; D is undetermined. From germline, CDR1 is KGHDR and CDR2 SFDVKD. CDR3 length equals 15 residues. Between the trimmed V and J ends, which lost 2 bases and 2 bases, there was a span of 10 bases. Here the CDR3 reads CATSDSRSPTDTQYF. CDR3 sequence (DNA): TGTGCCACCAGTGATTCCAGATCCCCCACAGATACGCAGTATTTT.

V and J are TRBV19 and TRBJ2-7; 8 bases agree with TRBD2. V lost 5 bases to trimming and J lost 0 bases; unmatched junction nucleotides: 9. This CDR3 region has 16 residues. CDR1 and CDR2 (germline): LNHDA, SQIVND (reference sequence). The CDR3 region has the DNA TGTGCCAGTAGTCCTTTTAGCGGGGCGATCTCCTACGAGCAGTACTTC. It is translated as CASSPFSGAISYEQYF.

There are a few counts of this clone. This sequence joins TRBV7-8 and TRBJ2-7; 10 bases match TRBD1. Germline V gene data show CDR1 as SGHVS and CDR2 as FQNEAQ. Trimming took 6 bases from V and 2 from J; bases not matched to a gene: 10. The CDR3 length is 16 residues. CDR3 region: CASSLSTGTGAYEQYF. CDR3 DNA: TGTGCCAGCAGTTTATCCACCGGGACAGGGGCCTACGAGCAGTACTTC.